Below are 30 T cell receptor beta chains sequenced from a single sample in a study of blood T cell repertoires in COVID-19. Clones were read by immunoSEQ multiplex PCR, and TCRdb kept only the in-frame ones, dropping some. The sample contains a few hundred thousand clones, 82% of which appear only once. Sample: PBMCs or T cells enriched from blood (not recorded which). The receptors originated from a woman in her sixties or seventies who had recovered from COVID-19.

This clone was seen a few times. The rearrangement links TRBV5-1 to TRBJ2-3; 8 nucleotides align to TRBD2. V lost 7 bases to trimming and J lost 6 bases; unmatched junction nucleotides: 10. Per the germline V gene, CDR1 is SGHRS and CDR2 is YFSETQ. The length of the CDR3 is 14 residues. CDR3 region: CASQLAAIWDTQYF. The CDR3 DNA follows: TGCGCCAGCCAACTAGCGGCCATATGGGATACGCAGTATTTT.

The table lists this clone with a few counts. This chain joins TRBV6-5 and TRBJ1-5; D unresolved. Between the trimmed V and J ends, which lost 4 bases and 6 bases, there was a span of 7 bases. This CDR3 region has 12 residues. CDR1 and CDR2 (germline): MNHEY, SVGAGI. The CDR3 here is CASSSGFQPQHF. The CDR3 nucleotides are TGTGCCAGCAGTTCAGGTTTTCAGCCCCAGCATTTT.

This rearrangement joins TRBV25-1 to TRBJ1-5; 8 nucleotides align to TRBD1. J lost 5 bases, V lost 6 bases, and 6 bases had no gene match. CDR1 and CDR2 (germline): MGHDK, SYGVNS. This CDR3 has 14 amino acids. For the CDR3, the DNA is TGTGCCAGCAGAGGACAGGGAAATTATCAGCCCCAGCATTTT. Amino acids: CASRGQGNYQPQHF.

The rearrangement joins TRBV5-1 to TRBJ2-7; TRBD2 matches 12 bases. Germline assignment: CDR1 SGHRS and CDR2 YFSETQ. This CDR3 region has 17 residues. V dropped 1 base and J dropped 3; count of bases not matched to a gene: 8. For the CDR3, the DNA is TGCGCCAGCAGCTTGTTTGGCCTAGCGGGGGGGAGCTACGAGCAGTACTTC. Translated: CASSLFGLAGGSYEQYF.

The chain joins TRBV15 to TRBJ1-5, with TRBD1 identical over 11 bases. The V segment lost 5 bases and the J segment 7 bases; nucleotides outside the gene matches: 4. The CDR3 has 14 residues. Germline V gene sequence: CDR1 LNHNV, CDR2 YYDKDF (reference sequence). CDR3 nucleotide sequence: TGTGCCACCAGCCGGACAGGGGGCTGGCAGCCCCAGCATTTT. It encodes CATSRTGGWQPQHF.

DNA of the CDR3: TGTGCCAGCTCCTCGACGGGACACGAGAACACTGAAGCTTTCTTT. Its protein is CASSSTGHENTEAFF. This chain connects TRBV2 to TRBJ1-1, with a possible D match to TRBD1 (6 bases). Trimming took 8 bases from V and 1 from J, leaving 17 bases between them. Per germline, CDR1 SNHLY and CDR2 FYNNEI. This CDR3 comprises 15 residues.

The chain recombines TRBV15 with TRBJ2-2; D might be TRBD1 (5 bases). V lost 1 base and J 6 bases, leaving 12 bases between the germline ends. CDR1 and CDR2 from the germline V gene are LNHNV and YYDKDF (reference sequence). There are 15 residues in the CDR3. CDR3 in DNA: TGTGCCACCAGCAGAGGCAAGGGGTTGGCCGGGGAGCTGTTTTTT. Amino acids: CATSRGKGLAGELFF.

The CDR3 sequence is CASSEWPIQYF. CDR3 DNA sequence: TGTGCCAGCAGTGAGTGGCCTATTCAGTACTTC. This chain joins TRBV2 and TRBJ2-4, with unresolved D. In germline, CDR1 is SNHLY, CDR2 FYNNEI. The V end lost 3 bases, the J end lost 10 bases, and 7 bases lay between the germline ends. The CDR3 length is 11 residues.

The gene calls are TRBV6-2 or TRBV6-3 and TRBJ2-5; 14 bases fit TRBD2. The germline CDR1 and CDR2 sequences are MNHEY and SVGEGT. This CDR3 is built from 16 residues. The V segment lost 6 bases and the J segment 4 bases; nucleotides outside the gene matches: 7. CDR3 amino acids: CASSRTSGGPIETQYF. In DNA form, the CDR3 reads TGTGCCAGCAGCCGGACTAGCGGGGGGCCTATAGAGACCCAGTACTTC.

In its sample, this clone was seen once. The J gene is TRBJ1-2, the V gene TRBV7-2, with 9 bases identical to TRBD1. V shed 5 bases, J shed 4 bases, and the junction held 8 bases outside the gene matches. The CDR3 loop spans 15 amino acids. Per the germline V gene, CDR1 is SGHTA and CDR2 is FQGNSA. In DNA, the CDR3 is TGTGCCAGCAGCCCAGACAGGGGGGGAATCTATGGCTACACCTTC. Amino acids: CASSPDRGGIYGYTF. The full variable domain, its missing parts supplied by reference TRBV7-2 and TRBJ1-2, is GAGVSQSPSNKVTEKGKDVELRCDPISGHTALYWYRQSLGQGLEFLIYFQGNSAPDKSGLPSDRFSAERTGGSVSTLTIQRTQQEDSAVYLCASSPDRGGIYGYTFGSGTRLTVV.

The V and J genes are TRBV7-2 and TRBJ1-2; D uncertain. This CDR3 contains 11 residues. V lost 4 bases and J lost 7, with 7 bases in between. CDR1 and CDR2 from the germline V gene are SGHTA and FQGNSA. Here the CDR3 reads CASSSAGGYTF. CDR3 in DNA: TGTGCCAGCAGCTCGGCGGGTGGCTACACCTTC.

V gene TRBV11-3 combines with J gene TRBJ2-2; a possible D gene is TRBD2 (5 bases). Trimming stripped 2 bases from V and 3 bases from J, with 13 bases between. The CDR3 covers 16 residues. Germline values: CDR1 SGHNT, CDR2 YENEEA. DNA of the CDR3: TGTGCCAGCAGCTTAAAACTCGGGCGGGACACCGGGGAGCTGTTTTTT. This translates into CASSLKLGRDTGELFF.

The chain links TRBV18 to TRBJ2-7, with 8 nucleotides matching TRBD2. The germline V gene encodes CDR1 KGHSH and CDR2 LQKENI. The CDR3 is 15 residues long. Germline trimming cut 6 bases from V and 7 bases from J; bases unmatched to any gene: 14. CDR3 in amino acids: CASSQSVGLEREQYF. The CDR3 DNA is TGTGCCAGCTCCCAAAGCGTGGGACTAGAGAGAGAGCAGTACTTC.

In DNA, the CDR3 is TGTGCCACCACCGGGACTAGCGGGGGGGCCGGAAACATTCAGTACTTC. It is translated as CATTGTSGGAGNIQYF. The chain is built from TRBV10-3 and TRBJ2-4; 16 nucleotides line up with TRBD2. The CDR3 loop spans 16 amino acids. V lost 10 bases, J lost 6 bases, and 9 bases stayed unmatched. The germline gives CDR1 ENHRY, CDR2 SYGVKD.

V is TRBV20-1 and J is TRBJ2-1; TRBD2 matches 9 bases. The trim removed 3 bases at V and 4 bases at J, leaving 4 bases unmatched. This CDR3 has 14 residues. Germline-derived CDR1 and CDR2 are DFQATT and SNEGSKA (reference sequence). The DNA for the CDR3 is TGCAGTGCTAGTTTCCTAGCGGGATACAATGAGCAGTTCTTC. Protein: CSASFLAGYNEQFF.

This clone was detected a few times. The chain couples TRBV4-2 to TRBJ1-5; maybe TRBD1 (6 bases). This CDR3 region has 15 residues. CDR1 and CDR2 (germline): LGHNA, YNFKEQ. Deletions cut 4 bases from V and 5 bases from J, with 15 bases between. CDR3 loop: CASSRGKGGDQPQHF. The CDR3 DNA sequence: TGTGCCAGCAGCCGGGGCAAGGGGGGGGATCAGCCCCAGCATTTT.

This chain connects TRBV6-5 to TRBJ1-1; 8 bases are shared with TRBD1. The trim removed 8 bases at V and 4 bases at J, leaving 9 bases unmatched. Looked up from germline, CDR1 is MNHEY and CDR2 is SVGAGI. This CDR3 is 14 amino acids long. This chain's CDR3 is CASADRVHGTEAFF. The DNA for the CDR3 is TGTGCCAGCGCGGACAGGGTTCATGGCACTGAAGCTTTCTTT.

V usage is TRBV11-2 and J usage is TRBJ2-7, with 7 bases aligning to TRBD1. The CDR3 has 12 amino acids. Unmatched junction bases numbered 6, after V lost 5 bases and J lost 8 bases. Germline V gene sequence: CDR1 SGHAT, CDR2 FQNNGV. The CDR3 DNA is TGTGCCAGCAGCGCTGACAGGGCTAAGCAGTACTTC. Residues: CASSADRAKQYF.

This clone was picked up one time. The V and J genes are TRBV9 and TRBJ2-5; 8 positions agree with TRBD2. This CDR3 is 15 amino acids long. Losses at the gene ends were 4 bases for V and 2 bases for J; bases not matched to a gene: 7. Germline-derived CDR1 and CDR2 are SGDLS and YYNGEE. This CDR3 is CASSPGGGRQETQYF. The CDR3 DNA reads TGTGCCAGCAGCCCGGGGGGGGGACGACAAGAGACCCAGTACTTC.

The chain is built from TRBV27 and TRBJ2-7, with a weak D call TRBD1 (5 bases). V lost 5 bases, J lost 13 bases, and 24 bases lay in between. Germline V CDR1 and CDR2: MNHEY, SMNVEV (reference sequence). CDR3 length: 14 residues. For the CDR3, the DNA is TGTGCCAGCAGTGTCTGGGGCGGACGAGCACGGGCCTACTTC. As protein: CASSVWGGRARAYF.

The J gene is TRBJ2-2, the V gene TRBV5-1; weak D call: TRBD1 (6 bases). Germline V CDR1 and CDR2: SGHRS, YFSETQ. This CDR3 has 15 amino acids. The V gene lost 4 bases and the J gene lost 0 bases, with 10 bases spanning the gap. This chain's CDR3 is CASSPGQTNTGELFF. The CDR3 DNA sequence: TGCGCCAGCAGCCCAGGACAGACGAACACCGGGGAGCTGTTTTTT.

V and J are TRBV19 and TRBJ1-5, with TRBD1 matching 8 bases. With V trimmed by 5 bases and J by 0 bases, 6 bases remained unmatched. Germline V CDR1 and CDR2: LNHDA, SQIVND (reference sequence). This CDR3 comprises 16 residues. The CDR3 loop reads CASSPRTGNSNQPQHF. The CDR3 DNA reads as TGTGCCAGTAGTCCCCGGACAGGGAATAGCAATCAGCCCCAGCATTTT.

The chain is built from TRBV5-4 and TRBJ2-5; 10 nucleotides match TRBD2. The CDR3 loop spans 16 amino acids. V gave up 0 bases and J gave up 4 bases; unmatched junction bases: 6. Germline lookup yields CDR1 SGHNT and CDR2 YYREEE (reference sequence). CDR3 in amino acids: CASSLGSGGWRETQYF. The CDR3, as DNA: TGTGCCAGCAGCTTGGGTAGCGGGGGGTGGCGAGAGACCCAGTACTTC.

This clone appeared a few times. V usage is TRBV6-5 and J usage is TRBJ1-5; maybe TRBD1 (5 bases). The CDR3 has 14 residues. V lost 1 base and J lost 7, with 11 bases in between. Germline CDR1 MNHEY, CDR2 SVGAGI. The CDR3 region is CASSYYQGGQPQHF. The CDR3 bases are TGTGCCAGCAGTTACTACCAGGGTGGCCAGCCCCAGCATTTT.

The count of this clone is one. The chain is built from TRBV7-2 and TRBJ2-2, with D possibly matching TRBD1 (5 bases). The CDR3 covers 14 residues. Per the germline V gene, CDR1 is SGHTA and CDR2 is FQGNSA. V dropped 7 bases and J dropped 5 bases, with 14 bases sitting between them. The DNA for the CDR3 is TGTGCCAGCACACAGGCTCGTTGGACCGGGGAGCTGTTTTTT. Amino acids: CASTQARWTGELFF.

The chain recombines TRBV6-1 with TRBJ2-3; TRBD1 matches at 10 bases. J gave up 0 bases and V 4 bases, and 4 bases lay outside the gene matches. The V gene's germline CDR1 is MNHNS and CDR2 SASEGT. This CDR3 comprises 16 residues. The CDR3: CASSGPGQGSTDTQYF. The CDR3 DNA reads TGTGCCAGCAGTGGACCGGGACAGGGGAGCACAGATACGCAGTATTTT.

The rearrangement joins TRBV5-6 to TRBJ2-3, with 7 bases that match TRBD1. Trimming removed 3 bases from V and 1 base from J; junction bases left unmatched: 5. Per germline, CDR1 SGHDT and CDR2 YYEEEE. This CDR3 comprises 15 residues. The CDR3 DNA reads as TGTGCCAGCAGCTATCTCGGACAGGGCACAGATACGCAGTATTTT. Translated: CASSYLGQGTDTQYF.

The chain recombines TRBV19 with TRBJ1-2; TRBD1 might be the D (5 bases). This CDR3 has 13 residues. Germline CDR1 reads LNHDA; CDR2 reads SQIVND (reference sequence). The V gene lost 10 bases and the J gene lost 2 bases, with 14 bases spanning the gap. Here the CDR3 DNA reads TGTGCCACTACGTTGGGGGGGAACTATGGCTACACCTTC. It yields the protein CATTLGGNYGYTF.

The rearrangement uses TRBV5-1 and TRBJ2-5; 9 bases line up with TRBD1. V lost 0 bases to trimming and J lost 5 bases; unmatched junction nucleotides: 8. This CDR3 has 16 residues. Per germline, CDR1 SGHRS and CDR2 YFSETQ. CDR3 nucleotide sequence: TGCGCCAGCAGCTTGGGGGACAGGGCCTTCGGGGAGACCCAGTACTTC. Translated, it gives CASSLGDRAFGETQYF.

This chain connects TRBV7-2 to TRBJ2-2; the D gene is possibly TRBD2 (6 bases). Trimming removed 6 bases at V and 6 bases at J, with 17 bases between. This CDR3 contains 15 residues. The germline V gene encodes CDR1 SGHTA and CDR2 FQGNSA. As DNA, the CDR3 is TGTGCCAGCAGACCATCAGGGTCTAGCGCCGGGGAGCTGTTTTTT. The encoded protein is CASRPSGSSAGELFF.